This T cell receptor beta chain was recovered during a study of T cells after yellow fever vaccination. Study-wide results and caveats: Repertoires obtained by FACS sorting could include abundant clonotypes that entered as contaminants from the bulk population.

The CDR3 covers 17 residues. V lost 5 bases to trimming and J lost 5 bases; unmatched junction nucleotides: 12. CDR1 is MDHEN and CDR2 is SYDVKM in the germline V gene. UMIs were added to TCR cDNA along with a universal primer site when it was made by 5'RACE template switching. From the 5' RACE reads, TCRdb called clonotypes with MiXCR, one entry per CDR3 protein. Of 400,000 to 450,000 distinct CDR3 sequences detected, about 17% appear once; the ten largest clones hold 15% to 20%. In regard to this clonotype: What it binds is not known.

The sequence was obtained from a man aged 18 to 30 who received the YFV17D yellow fever vaccine. V usage is TRBV28 and J usage is TRBJ2-5; 12 nucleotides agree with TRBD2. Sequenced here: PBMCs, sampled before the yellow fever booster vaccination. This CDR3 reads CASSTTSGGVGWETQYF. In DNA form, the CDR3 reads TGTGCCAGCAGTACGACTAGCGGGGGAGTTGGGTGGGAGACCCAGTACTTC.